This TCR beta chain was found in a study of cytomegalovirus exposure and HLA in healthy donors. Turning to the study itself: Per a later analysis, the roughly 680 first-cohort and some 130 validation repertoires shared one platform.

This clone was picked up many times. Its target is not known. A 120-subject validation cohort, separate from the 666-subject first cohort, supplied the donors. Deletions cut 0 bases from V and 2 bases from J, with 4 bases between. Germline V gives CDR1 MNHEY, CDR2 SVGAGI. The CDR3 runs to 13 residues. Study-wide results and limits: Most TCR sequences proved rare, with some public TCRs found in many donors.

Assay used: immunoSEQ multiplex PCR; TCRdb lists only in-frame clones, some missing. The table shows about 180,000 clones, with 85% occurring only once. The specimen sequenced was PBMCs. The TCR was taken from a man between 18 and 29 years old in good health and CMV-seropositive. The rearrangement links TRBV6-5 to TRBJ1-2; D unresolved. For the CDR3, the DNA is TGTGCCAGCAGTTACTCGGGCAACTATGGCTACACCTTC. This codes for CASSYSGNYGYTF.